One and the same sample provided the 29 T cell receptor beta chains below, sequenced in a study of early T cells in non-severe SARS-CoV-2 infection. TCRdb re-called the 5' RACE reads through MiXCR, storing one row per CDR3 protein. The data contain about 92,000 distinct CDR3 sequences, less than 15% of them singletons. The sample taken for sequencing was whole blood. The receptors were sampled from an adult who was a healthcare worker with PCR-confirmed SARS-CoV-2 infection or an uninfected control (not recorded which).

There are a few counts of this clonotype. The J gene is TRBJ1-2, the V gene TRBV7-9; 10 positions agree with TRBD1. Trimming cost V 4 bases and J 10 bases; bases outside gene matches: 6. Germline-derived CDR1 and CDR2 are SEHNR and FQNEAQ (reference sequence). The CDR3 has 13 residues. The CDR3 loop is CASSSPGQGDYTF. CDR3 coding DNA: TGTGCCAGCAGCTCCCCCGGACAGGGGGACTACACCTTC.

This chain joins TRBV3-1 and TRBJ1-1; the D is unclear. The V gene lost 3 bases and the J gene lost 10 bases, with 9 bases spanning the gap. Germline V lookup: CDR1 LGHDT, CDR2 YNNKEL (reference sequence). The CDR3 contains 11 residues. The CDR3 DNA is TGTGCCAGCAGCCAGGGTTGGCTAGCTTTCTTT. This translates into CASSQGWLAFF.

This clonotype has ten or more counts. The gene calls are TRBV21-1 and TRBJ2-5; the D call in the table, TRBD2, was not verified against the DNA. TRBV21-1 is marked as a pseudogene. The CDR3 consists of 17 residues. The CDR3: CASSKSARTSGGETQYF. CDR3 nucleotide sequence: TGTGCCAGCAGCAAATCCGCCCGGACTAGCGGGGGGGAGACCCAGTACTTC.

In its sample, this clonotype was seen a few times. V gene TRBV4-3 combines with J gene TRBJ1-2; D possibly corresponds to TRBD1 (5 bases). Germline CDR1 is LGHNA and CDR2 is YSLEER. Between the trimmed V and J ends, which lost 6 bases and 4 bases, there was a span of 9 bases. This CDR3 is built from 12 residues. The CDR3 region is CASSLGLYGYTF. CDR3 coding DNA: TGCGCCAGCAGTTTGGGGCTCTATGGCTACACCTTC.

J is TRBJ2-7 and V is TRBV3-1; 9 positions agree with TRBD2. V shed 2 bases and J 2 bases; nucleotides not matched to a gene: 10. Germline V CDR1 and CDR2: LGHDT, YNNKEL (reference sequence). This CDR3 comprises 17 residues. CDR3 in DNA: TGTGCCAGCAGCCAATTCGGTCTCCTAGCGGGAACCTACGAGCAGTACTTC. It translates to CASSQFGLLAGTYEQYF.

The chain employs TRBV2 and TRBJ2-2; D ambiguous. This CDR3 spans 14 amino acids. From germline, CDR1 is SNHLY and CDR2 FYNNEI. Trimming took off 2 bases at V and 6 bases at J, with 10 bases between the two ends. CDR3 in amino acids: CASSESYGAGELFF. For the CDR3, the DNA is TGTGCCAGCAGTGAATCTTATGGGGCCGGGGAGCTGTTTTTT.

The V call is TRBV19, the J call TRBJ2-1; a weak D match, TRBD1 (6 bases). The ends were cut back, 1 base at V and 6 bases at J, with 13 bases in the middle. CDR3 size: 15 residues. The germline V gene has CDR1 LNHDA and CDR2 SQIVND (reference sequence). CDR3: CASSIGQGRVNEQFF. CDR3 coding DNA: TGTGCCAGTAGTATAGGTCAGGGGCGCGTCAATGAGCAGTTCTTC.

CDR3 sequence: CATSDWRASYSYYGYTF. CDR3 nucleotides: TGTGCCACCAGTGATTGGCGGGCCTCGTATTCATACTATGGCTACACCTTC. The chain recombines TRBV24-1 with TRBJ1-2; D is uncertain. V lost 2 bases, J lost 3 bases, and 18 bases lay in between. The CDR3 extends over 17 amino acids. The germline gives CDR1 KGHDR, CDR2 SFDVKD.

This clonotype was detected a few times. The CDR3 here is CASSSSPETQYF. The CDR3 region has the DNA TGTGCCAGCAGTTCTTCCCCAGAGACCCAGTACTTC. The rearrangement joins TRBV28 to TRBJ2-5; D gene ambiguous. The CDR3 has 12 residues. Trimming shortened V by 4 bases and J by 4 bases, and 7 bases separated the two germline ends. The germline V gene encodes CDR1 MDHEN and CDR2 SYDVKM.

The chain joins TRBV12-3 or TRBV12-4 to TRBJ1-1; D gene ambiguous. Between the trimmed V and J ends, which lost 3 bases and 5 bases, there was a span of 13 bases. CDR3 length: 14 amino acids. The CDR3 DNA follows: TGTGCCAGCAGTTTGGAGGGAATGGGTACTGAAGCTTTCTTT. It specifies CASSLEGMGTEAFF.

The rearrangement links TRBV14 to TRBJ2-4, with D possibly matching TRBD2 (6 bases). V was shortened by 2 bases and J by 8 bases, with 10 bases between the two germline ends. The CDR3 runs to 13 residues. Germline CDR1 is SGHDN and CDR2 is FVKESK. The CDR3 DNA reads as TGTGCCAGCAGCCAACTGGGGGACTACATTCAGTACTTC. Residues: CASSQLGDYIQYF.

This clonotype was seen ten or more times. The rearrangement joins TRBV7-2 to TRBJ2-1; 9 bases map to TRBD2. The CDR3 covers 17 residues. V lost 0 bases, J lost 8 bases, and 11 bases stayed unmatched. Germline CDR1 is SGHTA and CDR2 is FQGNSA. Here the CDR3 DNA reads TGTGCCAGCAGCTTAGCGGTCCTAGCGGGGAACAGGGATGAGCAGTTCTTC. Residues: CASSLAVLAGNRDEQFF.

The chain combines TRBV28 with TRBJ1-2; no clear D. CDR1 is MDHEN and CDR2 is SYDVKM in the germline V gene. The CDR3 has 13 amino acids. V lost 5 bases, J lost 7 bases, and 14 bases lay in between. CDR3 in DNA: TGTGCCAGCAGTCTCCCCCGGGGTCCTGGCTACACCTTC. This encodes CASSLPRGPGYTF.

A few counts support this clonotype. The V and J genes are TRBV12-3 or TRBV12-4 and TRBJ1-1, with D possibly matching TRBD1 (5 bases). Trimming took 5 bases from V and 1 from J, leaving 11 bases between them. The CDR3 length is 14 residues. The CDR3 reads CASSLGLQNTEAFF. CDR3 sequence (DNA): TGTGCCAGCAGTCTGGGACTGCAGAACACTGAAGCTTTCTTT.

The count of this clonotype is one. This chain links TRBV29-1 with TRBJ2-7; D gene unclear. V lost 7 bases to trimming and J lost 7 bases, with 14 bases between them. CDR1 is SQVTM, CDR2 ANQGSEA, per germline. This CDR3 has 11 residues. CDR3 bases: TGCAGCGCCGGACCCACTGGAGAGCAGTACTTC. Translation: CSAGPTGEQYF.

Only a few counts were recorded for this clonotype. The chain recombines TRBV10-2 with TRBJ2-5; unclear D gene. V shed 4 bases and J shed 2 bases, with 8 bases lying between them. Germline CDR1 is WSHSY and CDR2 is SAAADI. This CDR3 has 13 residues. The CDR3 DNA follows: TGCGCCAGCAGTGTTTCGGAGCAAGAGACCCAGTACTTC. The encoded protein is CASSVSEQETQYF.

This clonotype was detected a few times. This CDR3 is CASTGQGTGELFF. In DNA, the CDR3 is TGTGCCAGCACGGGACAGGGGACCGGGGAGCTGTTTTTT. V usage is TRBV2 and J usage is TRBJ2-2, with 10 bases identical to TRBD1. This CDR3 spans 13 amino acids. Germline lookup yields CDR1 SNHLY and CDR2 FYNNEI. V lost 7 bases to trimming and J lost 5 bases; unmatched junction nucleotides: 1. Variable domain in full (rest from reference TRBV2 and TRBJ2-2): EPEVTQTPSHQVTQMGQEVILRCVPISNHLYFYWYRQILGQKVEFLVSFYNNEISEKSEIFDDQFSVERPDGSNFTLKIRSTKLEDSAMYFCASTGQGTGELFFGEGSRLTVL.

The V call is TRBV5-1, the J call TRBJ1-1; D gene unclear. V was cut by 4 bases and J by 4 bases, with 17 bases left in between. The CDR3 has 15 residues. CDR1 SGHRS and CDR2 YFSETQ come from the germline V gene. The CDR3 loop reads CASSPGRQWATEAFF. The CDR3 nucleotides read TGCGCCAGCAGCCCTGGGAGGCAGTGGGCCACTGAAGCTTTCTTT.

This clonotype occurred many times. J is TRBJ1-5 and V is TRBV4-3, with unresolved D. CDR1 and CDR2 (germline): LGHNA, YSLEER. The CDR3 extends over 14 amino acids. Trimming shortened V by 0 bases and J by 4 bases, and 7 bases separated the two germline ends. This CDR3 reads CASSQDFSNQPQHF. Here the CDR3 DNA reads TGCGCCAGCAGCCAAGATTTTTCGAATCAGCCCCAGCATTTT.

The chain couples TRBV12-3 or TRBV12-4 to TRBJ1-5; D uncertain. CDR3 length: 13 amino acids. V dropped 1 base and J dropped 7 bases, with 8 bases sitting between them. The CDR3 nucleotides are TGTGCCAGCAGTTTAGGACGGGAGCAGCCCCAGCATTTT. Protein sequence: CASSLGREQPQHF.

The chain links TRBV13 to TRBJ1-2, with 9 bases that match TRBD1. After removal of 5 bases from V and 6 bases from J, the junction contained 10 bases not matched to a gene. The CDR3 consists of 15 residues. Germline V gene sequence: CDR1 PRHDT, CDR2 FYEKMQ (reference sequence). The CDR3 here is CASSTGQGSLDGYTF. The CDR3 DNA sequence: TGTGCCAGCAGCACCGGACAGGGGAGCTTGGATGGCTACACCTTC.

The V call is TRBV19, the J call TRBJ1-5; 11 nucleotides align to TRBD1. V trimming: 6 bases; J trimming: 6 bases; junction bases outside the gene matches: 16. Looked up from germline, CDR1 is LNHDA and CDR2 is SQIVND (reference sequence). The CDR3 is 18 amino acids. The CDR3 DNA reads as TGTGCCAGTAGACCTGTCTCGGGACAGGGGGATCGGCGTCAGCCCCAGCATTTT. It specifies CASRPVSGQGDRRQPQHF.

The V gene is TRBV7-9, the J gene TRBJ2-7, with D perhaps TRBD1 (6 bases). The CDR3 spans 14 residues. Trimming took 8 bases from V and 3 from J, leaving 17 bases between them. The germline CDR1 and CDR2 sequences are SEHNR and FQNEAQ (reference sequence). The CDR3 sequence is CASGDTSLFYEQYF. CDR3 DNA: TGTGCCAGCGGGGACACCTCCCTCTTCTACGAGCAGTACTTC.

V usage is TRBV7-8 and J usage is TRBJ1-1; D may be TRBD1 (5 bases). V lost 3 bases, J lost 4 bases, and 18 bases lay in between. CDR1 and CDR2 (germline): SGHVS, FQNEAQ. This CDR3 is built from 16 residues. This CDR3 reads CASSFKSPLRGTEAFF. DNA for the CDR3: TGTGCCAGCAGCTTTAAGTCCCCCCTGAGGGGCACTGAAGCTTTCTTT.

This sequence joins TRBV9 and TRBJ1-1; D call uncertain. Trimming left V 0 bases short and J 1 base short, with 7 bases between. The germline V gene has CDR1 SGDLS and CDR2 YYNGEE. The CDR3 has 14 residues. The CDR3 DNA is TGTGCCAGCAGCGTAGAGAACAAGAACACTGAAGCTTTCTTT. It yields the protein CASSVENKNTEAFF.

This clonotype appeared a few times. This rearrangement joins TRBV18 to TRBJ2-4; D may be TRBD2 (5 bases). V shed 3 bases and J shed 0 bases, with 18 bases lying between them. This CDR3 region has 18 residues. Germline-derived CDR1 and CDR2 are KGHSH and LQKENI. The CDR3 DNA sequence: TGTGCCAGCTCACCTTCGGGGTCCGACGTACTAGCCAAAAACATTCAGTACTTC. It codes for CASSPSGSDVLAKNIQYF.

In this sample, this clonotype turned up many times. V usage is TRBV4-1 and J usage is TRBJ2-7; 7 nucleotides match TRBD1. The V and J ends lost 4 bases and 2 bases, in that order; junction bases with no gene match: 11. Germline lookup yields CDR1 MGHRA and CDR2 YSYEKL. CDR3 length: 16 amino acids. CDR3 residues: CASSLYHPGQPYEQYF. In DNA, the CDR3 is TGCGCCAGCAGCCTCTACCATCCGGGACAGCCCTACGAGCAGTACTTC.

Of note for this clonotype: A read error may explain this, as a much larger clone is one base away. The chain combines TRBV12-3 or TRBV12-4 with TRBJ1-1; D not resolved. Deletions cut 11 bases from V and 1 base from J, with 17 bases between. The CDR3 runs to 14 residues. The CDR3 here is CAGILGLRNTEAFF. The CDR3 coding sequence is TGTGCCGGCATCCTAGGACTGCGGAACACTGAAGCTTTCTTT.

This clonotype was counted only a few times. The V gene is TRBV5-6, the J gene TRBJ2-7, with D uncertain. Germline loops: CDR1 SGHDT, CDR2 YYEEEE. V shed 5 bases and J shed 4 bases, with 16 bases lying between them. CDR3 length: 14 amino acids. DNA for the CDR3: TGTGCCAGCAGTTCGGCCCCTAAGTCGTACGAGCAGTACTTC. Its translation: CASSSAPKSYEQYF.